This T cell receptor (beta chain) was sequenced in a study of blood T cell repertoires in COVID-19 (TCRdb year 2020). General notes on the study: Collaborator samples came from the United States, Italy and Spain and covered acute and convalescent phases of COVID-19. The prospective study material was composed of cDNA or gDNA derived from T cells, B-cell-depleted T cells, or PBMCs. Deeply sampled blood TCRbeta repertoires from subjects exposed to, actively infected with, or recovered from COVID-19 were included in the dataset. A freely available public database, intended as a resource for researchers studying the immune response to SARS-CoV-2, is where the repertoires were released. The samples were drawn from two sources: the first 160 participants of the ongoing ImmuneRACE study, and 1,200 or so subjects contributed by 6 global collaborators. Sample metadata almost always included a de-identified subject ID, COVID-19 status, age in years and sex. Where HLA class I and class II types were available, the types were taken from metadata supplied by the sample provider, not from assay-based typing. What the study reported, not specific to this receptor: How much clinical and demographic metadata was included differed by source and by participant, and the metadata was provided uncurated.

A remark on this clone: Its antigen is not yet known. The sample holds no much larger clone one base away, and base qualities are not on file.

Trimming leaves V shorter by 0 bases and J shorter by 4 bases, with the junction holding 7 bases beyond the gene matches. The CDR3 spans 19 residues, from the cysteine through the phenylalanine. Just the 57-base CDR3 DNA is kept, in frame starting at base 1. CDR1 MRHNA and CDR2 SNTAGT were looked up in the germline V gene. TCRbeta CDR3 regions were amplified from genomic DNA using the immunoSEQ Assay, a bias-controlled multiplex PCR. The paper's processing steps were these. Nucleated cell counts per sample were estimated from amplification of reference gene primers within the assay. To quantify the absolute abundance of each unique TCRbeta CDR3 rearrangement, sequence reads were collapsed and filtered. For each sample, productive Simpson clonality was calculated by taking the square root of Simpson's diversity index across productive rearrangements. Not all clones reach the TCRdb copy of this immuneACCESS table, which keeps in-frame sequences only. Checked studies attribute under half of the gap to unresolved V genes and leave the rest unexplained. The D gene and trimming were derived from the DNA, and the V and J assignments and clone size from that table. The sample includes 55,000 to 65,000 clones, with around 86% observed a single time. The ten largest clones take up 10% to 15% of the sample.

The collaborating institutions used their own protocols to collect whole blood in K2EDTA tubes. For TCRbeta analysis, collaborators shipped samples in one of three forms: frozen whole blood, isolated PBMCs, or DNA extracted from either of those sample types. The rearrangement combines TRBV6-4 with TRBJ2-3, and 16 bases in between align with TRBD2. This clonotype was sampled from a human donor in a cohort sampled during active COVID-19. The sequenced sample was peripheral blood. DNA sequence: TGTGCCAGCAGTGACTCGGGGACTAGCGGGGGGGCCAGGCCAGATACGCAGTATTTT. It codes for CASSDSGTSGGARPDTQYF.